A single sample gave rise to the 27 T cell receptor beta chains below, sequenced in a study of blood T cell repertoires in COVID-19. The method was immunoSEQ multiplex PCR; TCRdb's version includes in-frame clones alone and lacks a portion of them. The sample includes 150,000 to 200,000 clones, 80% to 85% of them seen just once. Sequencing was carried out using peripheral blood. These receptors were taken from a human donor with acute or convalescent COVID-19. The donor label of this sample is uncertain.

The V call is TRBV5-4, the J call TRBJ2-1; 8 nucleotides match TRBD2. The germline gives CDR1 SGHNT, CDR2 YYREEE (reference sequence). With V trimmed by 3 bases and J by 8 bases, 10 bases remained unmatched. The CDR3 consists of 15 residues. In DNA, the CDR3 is TGTGCCAGCAGCTCCGGTCCGACTAGCGACGATGAGCAGTTCTTC. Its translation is CASSSGPTSDDEQFF.

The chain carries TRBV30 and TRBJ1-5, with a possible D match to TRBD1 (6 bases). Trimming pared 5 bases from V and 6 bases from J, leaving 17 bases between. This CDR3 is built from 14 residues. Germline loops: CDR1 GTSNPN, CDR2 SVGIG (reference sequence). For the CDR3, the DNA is TGTGCCTGGGGGGAAGGGGGGGTCCGTCAGCCCCAGCATTTT. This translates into CAWGEGGVRQPQHF.

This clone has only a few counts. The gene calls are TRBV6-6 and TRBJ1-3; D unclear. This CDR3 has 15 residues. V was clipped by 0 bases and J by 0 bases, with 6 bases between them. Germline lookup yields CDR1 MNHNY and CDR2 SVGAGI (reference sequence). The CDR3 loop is CASSYSRGSGNTIYF. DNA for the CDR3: TGTGCCAGCAGTTACTCGCGGGGCTCTGGAAACACCATATATTTT.

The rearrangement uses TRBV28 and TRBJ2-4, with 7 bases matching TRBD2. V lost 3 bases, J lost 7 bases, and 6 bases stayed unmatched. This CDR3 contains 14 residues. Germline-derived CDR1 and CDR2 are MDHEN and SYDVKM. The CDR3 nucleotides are TGTGCCAGCAGTTTGTTGGGAGGGACGAACATTCAGTACTTC. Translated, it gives CASSLLGGTNIQYF. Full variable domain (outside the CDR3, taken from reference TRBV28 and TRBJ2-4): DVKVTQSSRYLVKRTGEKVFLECVQDMDHENMFWYRQDPGLGLRLIYFSYDVKMKEKGDIPEGYSVSREKKERFSLILESASTNQTSMYLCASSLLGGTNIQYFGAGTRLSVL.

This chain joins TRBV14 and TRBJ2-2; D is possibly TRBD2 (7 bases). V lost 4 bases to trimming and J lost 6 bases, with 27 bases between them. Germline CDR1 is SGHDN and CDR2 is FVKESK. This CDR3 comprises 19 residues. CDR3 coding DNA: TGTGCCAGCAGCCGCTTTGGCCGGGGGGCGATAAGTGAAGCCGGGGAGCTGTTTTTT. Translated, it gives CASSRFGRGAISEAGELFF.

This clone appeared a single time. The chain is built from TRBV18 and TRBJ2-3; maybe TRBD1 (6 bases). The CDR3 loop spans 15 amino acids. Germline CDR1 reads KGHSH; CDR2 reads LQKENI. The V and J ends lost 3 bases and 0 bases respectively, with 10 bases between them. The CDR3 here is CASSPNRDSTDTQYF. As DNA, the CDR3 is TGTGCCAGCTCACCCAACAGGGACAGCACAGATACGCAGTATTTT. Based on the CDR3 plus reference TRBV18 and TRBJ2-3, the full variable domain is NAGVMQNPRHLVRRRGQEARLRCSPMKGHSHVYWYRQLPEEGLKFMVYLQKENIIDESGMPKERFSAEFPKEGPSILRIQQVVRGDSAAYFCASSPNRDSTDTQYFGPGTRLTVL.

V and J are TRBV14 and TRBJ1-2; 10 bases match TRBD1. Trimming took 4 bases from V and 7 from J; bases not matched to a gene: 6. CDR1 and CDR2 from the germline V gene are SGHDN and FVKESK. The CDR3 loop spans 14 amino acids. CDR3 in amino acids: CASSRQGATPGYTF. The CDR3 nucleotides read TGTGCCAGCAGCCGACAGGGGGCGACGCCTGGCTACACCTTC.

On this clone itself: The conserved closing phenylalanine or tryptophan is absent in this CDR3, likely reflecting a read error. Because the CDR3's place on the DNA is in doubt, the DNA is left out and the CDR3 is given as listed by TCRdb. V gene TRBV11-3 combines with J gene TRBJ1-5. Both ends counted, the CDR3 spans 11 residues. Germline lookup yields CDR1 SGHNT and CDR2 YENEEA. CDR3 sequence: CASSEEAGERT.

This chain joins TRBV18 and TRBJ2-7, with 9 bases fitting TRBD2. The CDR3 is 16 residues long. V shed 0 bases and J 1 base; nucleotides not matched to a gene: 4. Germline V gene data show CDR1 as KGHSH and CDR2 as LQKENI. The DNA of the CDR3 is TGTGCCAGCTCACCACCGGCTAGCGGGAAGTCCTACGAGCAGTACTTC. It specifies CASSPPASGKSYEQYF.

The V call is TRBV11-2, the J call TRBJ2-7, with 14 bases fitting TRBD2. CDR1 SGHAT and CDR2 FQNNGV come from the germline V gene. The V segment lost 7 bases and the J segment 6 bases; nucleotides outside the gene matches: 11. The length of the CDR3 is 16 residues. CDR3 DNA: TGTGCCAGCACCAAATTATCTGGGACTAGCGGGAGCGAGCAGTACTTC. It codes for CASTKLSGTSGSEQYF.

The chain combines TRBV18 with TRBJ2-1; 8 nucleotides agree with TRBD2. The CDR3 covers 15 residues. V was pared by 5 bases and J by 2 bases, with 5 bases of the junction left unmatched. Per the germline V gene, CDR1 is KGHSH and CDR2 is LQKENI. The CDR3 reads CASSGLAGTYNEQFF. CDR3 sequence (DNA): TGTGCCAGCTCAGGCCTAGCGGGTACCTACAATGAGCAGTTCTTC.

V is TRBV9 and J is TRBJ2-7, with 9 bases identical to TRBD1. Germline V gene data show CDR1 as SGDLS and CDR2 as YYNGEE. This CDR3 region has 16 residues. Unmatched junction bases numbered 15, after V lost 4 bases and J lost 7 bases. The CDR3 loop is CASSRQGDVGMGEQYF. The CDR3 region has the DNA TGTGCCAGCAGCCGACAGGGGGATGTCGGGATGGGAGAGCAGTACTTC.

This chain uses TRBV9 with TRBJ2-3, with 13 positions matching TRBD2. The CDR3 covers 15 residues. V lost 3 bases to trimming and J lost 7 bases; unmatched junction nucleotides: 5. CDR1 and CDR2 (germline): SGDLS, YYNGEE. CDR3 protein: CASSATSGGVNTQYF. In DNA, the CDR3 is TGTGCCAGCAGCGCCACTAGCGGGGGGGTGAATACGCAGTATTTT.

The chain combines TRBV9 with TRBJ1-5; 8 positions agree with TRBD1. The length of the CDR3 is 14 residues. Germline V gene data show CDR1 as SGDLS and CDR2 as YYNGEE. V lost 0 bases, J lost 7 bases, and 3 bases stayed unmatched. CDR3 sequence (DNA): TGTGCCAGCAGCGTAGGGACAGGGAAACAGCCCCAGCATTTT. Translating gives CASSVGTGKQPQHF.

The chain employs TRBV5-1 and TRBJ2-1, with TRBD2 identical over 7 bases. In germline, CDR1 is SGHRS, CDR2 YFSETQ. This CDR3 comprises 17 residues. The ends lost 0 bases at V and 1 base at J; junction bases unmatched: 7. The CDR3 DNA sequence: TGCGCCAGCAGCTTGGGATTAGCGGGCCTTTCCTACAATGAGCAGTTCTTC. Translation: CASSLGLAGLSYNEQFF. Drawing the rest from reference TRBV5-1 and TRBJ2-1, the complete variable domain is KAGVTQTPRYLIKTRGQQVTLSCSPISGHRSVSWYQQTPGQGLQFLFEYFSETQRNKGNFPGRFSGRQFSNSRSEMNVSTLELGDSALYLCASSLGLAGLSYNEQFFGPGTRLTVL.

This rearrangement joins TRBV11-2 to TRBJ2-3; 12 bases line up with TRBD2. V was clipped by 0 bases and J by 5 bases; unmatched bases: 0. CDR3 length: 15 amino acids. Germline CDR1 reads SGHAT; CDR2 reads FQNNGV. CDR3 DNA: TGTGCCAGCAGCTTAGAGACTAGCGGGGGAGATACGCAGTATTTT. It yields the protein CASSLETSGGDTQYF.

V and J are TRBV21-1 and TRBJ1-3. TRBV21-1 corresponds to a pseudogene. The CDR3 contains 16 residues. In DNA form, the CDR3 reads TGTGCCAGCTGGCGGGGGACGGACAGCGAACAGCACACCATATATTTT. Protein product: CASWRGTDSEQHTIYF.

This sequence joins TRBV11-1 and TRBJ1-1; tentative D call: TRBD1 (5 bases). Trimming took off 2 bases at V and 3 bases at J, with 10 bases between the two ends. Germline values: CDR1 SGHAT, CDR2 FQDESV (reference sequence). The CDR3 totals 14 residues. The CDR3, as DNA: TGTGCCAGCAGCTTACAGGGTTCGGACACTGAAGCTTTCTTT. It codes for CASSLQGSDTEAFF.

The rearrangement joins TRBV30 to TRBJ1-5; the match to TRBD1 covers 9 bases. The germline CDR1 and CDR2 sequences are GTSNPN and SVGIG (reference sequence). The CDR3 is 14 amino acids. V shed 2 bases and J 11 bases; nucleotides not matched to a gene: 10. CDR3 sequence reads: CAWSRDRDIGAQHF. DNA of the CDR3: TGTGCCTGGAGTCGGGACAGGGACATTGGAGCCCAGCATTTT.

Here the CDR3 reads CASSWTGGNQPQHF. The CDR3 nucleotides read TGTGCCAGCAGCTGGACAGGGGGCAATCAGCCCCAGCATTTT. This rearrangement joins TRBV11-2 to TRBJ1-5; TRBD1 matches 9 bases. The CDR3 totals 14 residues. With V trimmed by 4 bases and J by 2 bases, 0 bases remained unmatched. Per the germline V gene, CDR1 is SGHAT and CDR2 is FQNNGV.

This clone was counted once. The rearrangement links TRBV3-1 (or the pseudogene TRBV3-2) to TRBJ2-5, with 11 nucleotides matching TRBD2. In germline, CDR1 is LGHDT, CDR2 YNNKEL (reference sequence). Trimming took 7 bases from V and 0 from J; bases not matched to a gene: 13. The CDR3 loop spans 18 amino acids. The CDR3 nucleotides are TGTGCCAGCACCACCGGACTAGCGGGCACCTCGTACCAAGAGACCCAGTACTTC. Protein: CASTTGLAGTSYQETQYF.

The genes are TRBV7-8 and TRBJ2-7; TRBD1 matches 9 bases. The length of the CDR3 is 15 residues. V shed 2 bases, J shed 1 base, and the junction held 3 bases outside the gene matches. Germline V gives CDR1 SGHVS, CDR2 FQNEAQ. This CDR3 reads CASSLTQGASYEQYF. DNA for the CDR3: TGTGCCAGCAGCTTAACACAGGGGGCTTCCTACGAGCAGTACTTC. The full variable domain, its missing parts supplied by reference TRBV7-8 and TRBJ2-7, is GAGVSQSPRYKVAKRGQDVALRCDPISGHVSLFWYQQALGQGPEFLTYFQNEAQLDKSGLPSDRFFAERPEGSVSTLKIQRTQQEDSAVYLCASSLTQGASYEQYFGPGTRLTVT.

The DNA of the CDR3 is TGTGCCAGCAGCCCGGGACAGGGGAAGGGGAACATTCAGTACTTC. This codes for CASSPGQGKGNIQYF. The V and J genes are TRBV6-6 and TRBJ2-4; TRBD1 aligns across 10 bases. The J segment lost 7 bases and the V segment lost 6 bases, leaving 9 bases of the junction unmatched. The CDR3 runs to 15 residues. The germline CDR1 and CDR2 sequences are MNHNY and SVGAGI (reference sequence).

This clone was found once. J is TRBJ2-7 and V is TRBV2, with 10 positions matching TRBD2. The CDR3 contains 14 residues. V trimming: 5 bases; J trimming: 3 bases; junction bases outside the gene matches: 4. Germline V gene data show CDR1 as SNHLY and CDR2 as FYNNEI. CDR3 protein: CASSTSGKLYEQYF. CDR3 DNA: TGTGCCAGCAGTACTAGCGGGAAACTCTACGAGCAGTACTTC.

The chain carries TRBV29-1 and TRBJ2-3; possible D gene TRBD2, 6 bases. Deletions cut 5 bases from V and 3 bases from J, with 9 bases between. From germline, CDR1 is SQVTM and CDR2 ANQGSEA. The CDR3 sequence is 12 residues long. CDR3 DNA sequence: TGCAGCGTTAGGCTAGCGACAGATACGCAGTATTTT. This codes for CSVRLATDTQYF.

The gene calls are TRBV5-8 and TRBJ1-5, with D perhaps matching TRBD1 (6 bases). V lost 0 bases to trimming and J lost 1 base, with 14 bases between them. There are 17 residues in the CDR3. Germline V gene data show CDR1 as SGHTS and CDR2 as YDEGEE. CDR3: CASSLEGQGWSNQPQHF. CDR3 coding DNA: TGTGCCAGCAGCTTGGAGGGGCAGGGGTGGAGCAATCAGCCCCAGCATTTT. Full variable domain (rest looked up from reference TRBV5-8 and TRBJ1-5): EAGVTQSPTHLIKTRGQQATLRCSPISGHTSVYWYQQALGLGLQFLLWYDEGEERNRGNFPPRFSGRQFPNYSSELNVNALELEDSALYLCASSLEGQGWSNQPQHFGDGTRLSIL.

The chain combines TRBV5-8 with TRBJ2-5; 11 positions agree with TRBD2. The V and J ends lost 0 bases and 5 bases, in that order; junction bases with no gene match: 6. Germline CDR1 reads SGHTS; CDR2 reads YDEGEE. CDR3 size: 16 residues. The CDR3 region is CASSLVLAGGLETQYF. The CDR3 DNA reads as TGTGCCAGCAGCTTGGTGCTAGCGGGGGGATTGGAGACCCAGTACTTC.